The rows below give T cell receptor beta chains drawn from one sample of a study of identical twins. TCRdb processed the 5' RACE reads anew with MiXCR; each CDR3 protein has one entry. The top ten hold roughly 12% of the sample, which has a few hundred thousand distinct CDR3 sequences, around 18% seen once. The sequenced material came from naive T cells sorted from blood. All receptors come from a man aged 45-65 years in good health. CDR3s include the opening cysteine and the closing phenylalanine or tryptophan. A clone size is listed for some rows: how often the clone was seen (once, few, many), or a class if it is expanded.

CDR3aa: CASSLGDRAQTQYF
j_gene: TRBJ2-5
abundance: once
v_gene: TRBV7-2

CDR3aa: CATSDQRQGASGYTF
j_gene: TRBJ1-2
abundance: .
v_gene: TRBV24-1

CDR3aa: CSARMGQLTDYGYTF
j_gene: TRBJ1-2
abundance: few
v_gene: TRBV20-1

CDR3aa: CASTKTGTGVYNEQFF
j_gene: TRBJ2-1
abundance: many
v_gene: TRBV6-1

CDR3aa: CASSSDRGDYGYTF
j_gene: TRBJ1-2
abundance: many
v_gene: TRBV7-9

CDR3aa: CASKFISTGFTEAFF
j_gene: TRBJ1-1
abundance: few
v_gene: TRBV5-6

CDR3aa: CSARRGVNYGYTF
j_gene: TRBJ1-2
abundance: .
v_gene: TRBV20-1

CDR3aa: CASSWTGGGTEAFF
j_gene: TRBJ1-1
abundance: many
v_gene: TRBV5-1

CDR3aa: CASSIGRAYNEQLF
j_gene: TRBJ2-1
abundance: few
v_gene: TRBV5-6

CDR3aa: CATSRDLASGQETQYF
j_gene: TRBJ2-5
abundance: .
v_gene: TRBV15

CDR3aa: CASSFGQPTSTDTQYF
j_gene: TRBJ2-3
abundance: few
v_gene: TRBV5-5

CDR3aa: CASSAGPTDQPQHF
j_gene: TRBJ1-5
abundance: .
v_gene: TRBV5-5

CDR3aa: CASSPTPGLNTEAFF
j_gene: TRBJ1-1
abundance: .
v_gene: TRBV9

CDR3aa: CASSQDRSGFYNEQFF
j_gene: TRBJ2-1
abundance: .
v_gene: TRBV4-3

CDR3aa: CASSFPGTGEYNEQFF
j_gene: TRBJ2-1
abundance: .
v_gene: TRBV12-3/TRBV12-4

CDR3aa: CSASTTSGWPDTQYF
j_gene: TRBJ2-3
abundance: few
v_gene: TRBV20-1

CDR3aa: CASSLKLAGGHPYF
j_gene: TRBJ2-7
abundance: many
v_gene: TRBV4-3

CDR3aa: CASSPTLRGLEQFF
j_gene: TRBJ2-1
abundance: .
v_gene: TRBV27

CDR3aa: CSARSDRPSTDTQYF
j_gene: TRBJ2-3
abundance: .
v_gene: TRBV20-1